Following are 24 T cell receptor beta chains from one sample sequenced in a study of cytomegalovirus exposure and HLA in healthy donors. Primers: 60 Vbeta forward and 13 Jbeta reverse. Measured with immunoSEQ multiplex PCR; TCRdb has only the in-frame clones, and not every one. Of some 160,000 clones listed, roughly four fifths are singletons. Sequences were obtained from PBMCs. These receptors came from a man aged 40-50 years in good health and CMV-seronegative.

CDR3 residues: CASSARQGDEQYF. Here the CDR3 DNA reads TGTGCCAGCAGCGCCAGACAGGGTGACGAGCAGTACTTC. This chain connects TRBV7-9 to TRBJ2-7; 7 nucleotides align to TRBD1. Trimming removed 5 bases from V and 5 bases from J; junction bases left unmatched: 6. Germline values: CDR1 SEHNR, CDR2 FQNEAQ (reference sequence). The CDR3 has 13 residues.

About this clone: Within the sample, other DNA sequences also encode this same CDR3. This sequence joins TRBV6-5 and TRBJ2-2; D gene ambiguous. The germline V gene has CDR1 MNHEY and CDR2 SVGAGI. The CDR3 loop spans 14 amino acids. Trimming removed 2 bases at V and 1 base at J, with 5 bases between. CDR3 loop: CASSYGLNTGELFF. The CDR3 nucleotides read TGTGCCAGCAGTTACGGCTTGAACACCGGGGAGCTGTTTTTT.

The rearrangement links TRBV27 to TRBJ1-3, with D tentatively TRBD1 (6 bases). Trimming shortened V by 5 bases and J by 4 bases, and 9 bases separated the two germline ends. Germline V CDR1 and CDR2: MNHEY, SMNVEV (reference sequence). CDR3 length: 13 residues. This CDR3 is CASSQGPGNTIYF. CDR3 bases: TGTGCCAGCAGTCAGGGGCCCGGAAACACCATATATTTT.

This clone was seen once. The CDR3 nucleotides are TGTGCCAGCAGTGAGAGGGGGACAGGGCGGTTTGATGAGCAGTTCTTC. It codes for CASSERGTGRFDEQFF. The chain couples TRBV6-1 to TRBJ2-1; 9 nucleotides agree with TRBD1. There are 16 residues in the CDR3. V lost 3 bases to trimming and J lost 8 bases; unmatched junction nucleotides: 11. Germline V gene sequence: CDR1 MNHNS, CDR2 SASEGT.

In this sample, this clone turned up a few times. The chain combines TRBV7-2 with TRBJ1-2, with 9 positions matching TRBD1. This CDR3 comprises 14 residues. Germline V gene lookup returns CDR1 SGHTA and CDR2 FQGNSA. Unmatched junction bases numbered 6, after V lost 7 bases and J lost 3 bases. The chain's CDR3 is CASIPTGGYYGYTF. DNA of the CDR3: TGTGCCAGCATCCCTACAGGGGGCTACTATGGCTACACCTTC.

This clone has more than one count but fewer than ten. The junction shows a germline mismatch at one end, possibly a read error. The chain uses TRBV5-1 and TRBJ2-6, with 9 bases fitting TRBD1. Germline CDR1 is SGHRS and CDR2 is YFSETQ. The CDR3 is 15 residues long. The CDR3 sequence is CASSLMGQGSNGLTF. DNA of the CDR3: TGCGCCAGCAGCTTGATGGGACAGGGTTCCAACGGCCTGACTTTC.

The CDR3 region has the DNA TGTGCCAGCAGCCATGGAAAAGACCAGGTAAATGAAAAACTGTTTTTT. Its translation is CASSHGKDQVNEKLFF. The V call is TRBV14, the J call TRBJ1-4; no definite D call. Per the germline V gene, CDR1 is SGHDN and CDR2 is FVKESK. V lost 3 bases and J lost 5, with 16 bases in between. This CDR3 contains 16 residues.

In DNA, the CDR3 is TGCGCCAGCAGTGGACTGACTAGCGGGATCTACGAGCAGTACTTC. It is translated as CASSGLTSGIYEQYF. The gene calls are TRBV10-1 and TRBJ2-7, with TRBD2 matching 11 bases. The CDR3 spans 15 residues. Per the germline V gene, CDR1 is WNHNN and CDR2 is SYGVQD (reference sequence). V shed 4 bases, J shed 3 bases, and the junction held 5 bases outside the gene matches.

The chain links TRBV7-9 to TRBJ2-7, with a possible D match to TRBD1 (5 bases). Germline V CDR1 and CDR2: SEHNR, FQNEAQ (reference sequence). The length of the CDR3 is 13 residues. Trimming left V 2 bases short and J 5 bases short, with 10 bases between. This CDR3 reads CASSLSQGDEQYV. The CDR3, as DNA: TGTGCCAGCAGCTTATCTCAGGGCGACGAGCAGTACGTC.

V gene TRBV5-1 combines with J gene TRBJ2-2, with 12 bases aligning to TRBD2. The germline CDR1 and CDR2 sequences are SGHRS and YFSETQ. This CDR3 is built from 17 residues. With V trimmed by 3 bases and J by 4 bases, 7 bases remained unmatched. The CDR3 is CASSSSSGRARTGELFF. CDR3 nucleotide sequence: TGCGCCAGCAGCTCCTCTAGCGGGAGGGCCCGCACCGGGGAGCTGTTTTTT.

The chain joins TRBV9 to TRBJ2-5; maybe TRBD1 (6 bases). Trimming removed 2 bases from V and 4 bases from J, with 18 bases in between. Germline lookup yields CDR1 SGDLS and CDR2 YYNGEE. The CDR3 is 16 residues long. The CDR3 DNA reads TGTGCCAGCAGCGTGGAACAGGGATTCGGTCCAGAGACCCAGTACTTC. This codes for CASSVEQGFGPETQYF.

This chain links TRBV28 with TRBJ2-1, with TRBD2 matching over 16 bases. CDR3 length: 16 residues. Trimming cost V 6 bases and J 10 bases; bases outside gene matches: 9. The germline CDR1 and CDR2 sequences are MDHEN and SYDVKM. CDR3 amino acids: CASSSPGLAGGREQFF. In DNA form, the CDR3 reads TGTGCCAGCAGCTCCCCGGGACTAGCGGGAGGGCGGGAGCAGTTCTTC.

This clone was counted a few times. This chain links TRBV5-6 with TRBJ1-1; tentatively, D is TRBD1 (6 bases). V was cut by 1 base and J by 0 bases, with 13 bases left in between. In germline, CDR1 is SGHDT, CDR2 YYEEEE. This CDR3 spans 16 amino acids. The chain's CDR3 is CASSLWGTGLNTEAFF. DNA of the CDR3: TGTGCCAGCAGCTTGTGGGGAACAGGGTTGAACACTGAAGCTTTCTTT. The variable domain in full, with the rest retrieved from reference TRBV5-6 and TRBJ1-1, is DAGVTQSPTHLIKTRGQQVTLRCSPKSGHDTVSWYQQALGQGPQFIFQYYEEEERQRGNFPDRFSGHQFPNYSSELNVNALLLGDSALYLCASSLWGTGLNTEAFFGQGTRLTVV.

The chain has TRBV2 and TRBJ1-2, with TRBD1 matching 7 bases. The CDR3 covers 17 residues. J was trimmed by 4 bases and V by 1 base; bases with no gene match: 12. Germline lookup yields CDR1 SNHLY and CDR2 FYNNEI. This chain's CDR3 is CASSEGGQPRRVYGYTF. The DNA of the CDR3 is TGTGCCAGCAGTGAAGGGGGACAGCCCCGCCGTGTCTATGGCTACACCTTC.

The rearrangement joins TRBV7-3 to TRBJ2-7, with D maybe TRBD1 (6 bases). V lost 8 bases and J lost 3, with 14 bases in between. The V gene's germline CDR1 is SGHTA and CDR2 FQGTGA. CDR3 length: 13 residues. The CDR3, as DNA: TGTGCCAGCGTCAGGGGATCGGACTACGAGCAGTACTTC. This translates into CASVRGSDYEQYF.

The genes are TRBV6-5 and TRBJ1-3, with a tentative D call TRBD1 (5 bases). V was pared by 7 bases and J by 0 bases, with 10 bases between. Per germline, CDR1 MNHEY and CDR2 SVGAGI. CDR3 length equals 14 residues. CDR3 sequence (DNA): TGTGCCAGCAAAACGGGGGACTCTGGAAACACCATATATTTT. This codes for CASKTGDSGNTIYF.

This clone appeared a single time. Relative to the germline gene, one junction end is altered; a read error may explain this. The chain links TRBV6-1 to TRBJ1-2, with 8 bases fitting TRBD1. This CDR3 is built from 14 residues. CDR1 MNHNS and CDR2 SASEGT come from the germline V gene. The CDR3 is CTSSEDRALYGYTF. The CDR3 nucleotides read TGTACCAGCAGTGAGGACAGGGCACTTTATGGCTACACCTTC.

In its sample, this clone was seen a few times. V and J are TRBV5-1 and TRBJ2-5; 8 nucleotides agree with TRBD2. V trimming: 2 bases; J trimming: 3 bases; junction bases outside the gene matches: 6. This CDR3 region has 15 residues. The germline V gene encodes CDR1 SGHRS and CDR2 YFSETQ. The DNA of the CDR3 is TGCGCCAGCAGCTTAACTTTTAGCGGGGAAGAGACCCAGTACTTC. This translates into CASSLTFSGEETQYF.

The chain carries TRBV30 and TRBJ2-1; TRBD2 matches at 8 bases. The V and J ends lost 8 bases and 7 bases, in that order; junction bases with no gene match: 13. Germline CDR1 reads GTSNPN; CDR2 reads SVGIG (reference sequence). This CDR3 region has 14 residues. The CDR3 bases are TGTGCCCGGGGGGGGCGGGAGTCCCGAAATGAGCAGTTCTTC. It is translated as CARGGRESRNEQFF.

V is TRBV7-9 and J is TRBJ2-1, with D unresolved. V shed 5 bases and J shed 5 bases, with 7 bases lying between them. Germline assignment: CDR1 SEHNR and CDR2 FQNEAQ (reference sequence). CDR3 length: 12 amino acids. CDR3 protein: CASSVVNNEQFF. DNA for the CDR3: TGTGCCAGCAGCGTTGTAAACAATGAGCAGTTCTTC.

V usage is TRBV5-1 and J usage is TRBJ1-6; 8 positions match TRBD1. J lost 7 bases, V lost 1 base, and 4 bases had no gene match. In germline, CDR1 is SGHRS, CDR2 YFSETQ. There are 15 residues in the CDR3. The CDR3 here is CASSLTGQGNSPLHF. The CDR3 DNA reads TGCGCCAGCAGCTTGACTGGACAGGGAAATTCACCCCTCCACTTT.

The chain joins TRBV19 to TRBJ2-6, with a tentative D call TRBD1 (5 bases). The CDR3 consists of 12 residues. CDR1 LNHDA and CDR2 SQIVND come from the germline V gene (reference sequence). Trimming stripped 10 bases from V and 5 bases from J, with 9 bases between. CDR3 in DNA: TGTGCCATTTCAGGGAGGGCCAACGTCCTGACTTTC. Encoded protein: CAISGRANVLTF.

The rearrangement links TRBV4-1 to TRBJ2-2; TRBD1 agrees at 12 bases. The CDR3 loop spans 19 amino acids. The ends lost 6 bases at V and 6 bases at J; junction bases unmatched: 17. Germline assignment: CDR1 MGHRA and CDR2 YSYEKL. The CDR3 protein is CASRLTRDRGLGSAGELFF. CDR3 coding DNA: TGCGCCAGCAGGCTAACCCGGGACAGGGGGCTTGGGAGTGCCGGGGAGCTGTTTTTT.

This chain joins TRBV12-1 and TRBJ2-1; the D call of TRBD2 is as the table states it, not checked on the DNA. TRBV12-1 is a recognized pseudogene. This CDR3 comprises 15 residues. For the CDR3, the DNA is TGTGCCAGCAGCCCGCCCCAGCGGGAGGACAATGAGCAGTTCTTC. Its protein is CASSPPQREDNEQFF.